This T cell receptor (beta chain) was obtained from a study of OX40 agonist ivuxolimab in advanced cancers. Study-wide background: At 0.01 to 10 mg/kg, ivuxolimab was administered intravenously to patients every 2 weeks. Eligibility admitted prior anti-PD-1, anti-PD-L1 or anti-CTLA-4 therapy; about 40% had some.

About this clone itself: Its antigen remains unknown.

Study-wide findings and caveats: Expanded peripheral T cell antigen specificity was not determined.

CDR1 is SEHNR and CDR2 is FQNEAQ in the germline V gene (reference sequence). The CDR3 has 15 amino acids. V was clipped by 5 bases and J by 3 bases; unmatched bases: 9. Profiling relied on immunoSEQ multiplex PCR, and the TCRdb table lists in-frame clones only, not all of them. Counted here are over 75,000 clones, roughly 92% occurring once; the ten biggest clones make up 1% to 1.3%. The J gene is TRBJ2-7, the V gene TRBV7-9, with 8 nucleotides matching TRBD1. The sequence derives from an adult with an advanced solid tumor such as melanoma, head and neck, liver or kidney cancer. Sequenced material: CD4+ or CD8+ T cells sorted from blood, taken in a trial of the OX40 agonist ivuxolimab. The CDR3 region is CASSTTGTGRYEQYF. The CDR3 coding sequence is TGTGCCAGCAGCACCACCGGGACAGGACGCTACGAGCAGTACTTC.